This is a list of T cell receptor beta chains from one sample in a study of CD8+ T cells in alopecia areata. The method was immunoSEQ multiplex PCR; TCRdb's version includes in-frame clones alone and lacks a portion of them. Seen here are under 150,000 clones, 50% to 55% observed once, and the top ten hold roughly 0.5%. The starting material was CD4+ T cells sorted from blood, obtained at week 4, from a patient treated with tofacitinib. The receptors here all came from a human donor with alopecia areata. Both conserved end residues are part of each CDR3. The order of the fields is J gene, clone size, D gene, V gene, CDR3 protein, CDR3 DNA. The D gene is left open where the match is weak. Rows give clone size only sometimes, using once, few, many, or a class for an expanded clone.

TRBJ2-7	few	TRBD1	TRBV7-3	CASSLGTGGEQYF	TGTGCCAGCAGCTTGGGGACAGGGGGCGAGCAGTACTTC
TRBJ2-1	.	TRBD2	TRBV4-1	CASSQDLAGGRVEQFF	TGTGCCAGCAGCCAGGATCTAGCGGGGGGGCGGGTTGAGCAGTTCTTC
TRBJ2-2	few	.	TRBV5-1	CASSLEGYNTGELFF	TGCGCCAGCAGCTTGGAGGGTTATAACACCGGGGAGCTGTTTTTT
TRBJ2-3	.	.	TRBV25-1	CASRRSDFHTDTQYF	TGTGCCAGCAGGCGCTCCGATTTCCACACAGATACGCAGTATTTT
TRBJ2-5	.	TRBD2	TRBV5-1	CASSRTSLRQETQYF	TGCGCCAGCAGCCGGACTAGCTTACGCCAAGAGACCCAGTACTTC
TRBJ2-7	many	.	TRBV6-1	CASISDRLEQYF	TGTGCCAGCATTAGTGACCGGCTCGAGCAGTACTTC
TRBJ1-2	.	.	TRBV7-9	CASSLEIGATDGYTF	TGTGCCAGCAGCTTAGAGATAGGGGCGACGGATGGCTACACCTTC
TRBJ1-4	.	.	TRBV25-1	CASLPGGTGEKLFF	TGTGCCAGCCTGCCCGGGGGGACTGGGGAAAAACTGTTTTTT
TRBJ1-2	few	.	TRBV7-9	CASSLTASGTAFSGYTF	TGTGCCAGCAGCTTAACGGCATCGGGGACGGCCTTTTCTGGCTACACCTTC
TRBJ1-2	.	.	TRBV7-2	CASSSGPEYGYTF	TGTGCCAGCAGCTCCGGGCCAGAGTATGGCTACACCTTC